The 3 T cell receptor beta chains below all came from one sample that was sequenced in a study of T cell repertoires in cytomegalovirus infection. TCRdb re-called the reads with MiXCR, one entry per CDR3 protein. The data show approximately 190,000 distinct CDR3 sequences, roughly 28% seen once. Material for sequencing was PBMCs. Source of these receptors: a human donor in good health (CMV status not recorded). Some clones in this sample may be carry-over from other donors' samples.

This clonotype was seen ten or more times. The rearrangement uses TRBV12-3 or TRBV12-4 and TRBJ2-2; 9 bases agree with TRBD1. J lost 5 bases, V lost 8 bases, and 12 bases had no gene match. The CDR3 contains 16 residues. DNA for the CDR3: TGTGCCAGCGTCAATGAGGACAGGGGTGAAACCGGGGAGCTGTTTTTT. Its translation: CASVNEDRGETGELFF.

This clonotype occurred many times. The chain joins TRBV6-5 to TRBJ2-1; TRBD1 matches 10 bases. This CDR3 spans 16 amino acids. CDR1 is MNHEY and CDR2 is SVGAGI in the germline V gene. With V trimmed by 4 bases and J by 9 bases, 12 bases remained unmatched. The CDR3 spells CASSSPYDRGLPEQFF. CDR3 nucleotides: TGTGCCAGCAGTTCGCCTTACGACAGGGGGCTCCCTGAGCAGTTCTTC.

The table lists this clonotype with a few counts. This CDR3 reads CASSLRGAQDSPLHF. The CDR3 nucleotides read TGTGCCAGCAGCTTACGAGGGGCGCAAGACTCACCCCTCCACTTT. This rearrangement joins TRBV7-3 to TRBJ1-6; possibly TRBD1 for D (5 bases). Trimming shortened V by 2 bases and J by 10 bases, and 15 bases separated the two germline ends. CDR3 size: 15 residues. Germline V gives CDR1 SGHTA, CDR2 FQGTGA.